The entry below gives a single T cell receptor beta chain sequence along with its context. Antigen unknown. Trimming took 5 bases from V and 6 from J; bases not matched to a gene: 5. CDR1 SGHVS and CDR2 FNYEAQ come from the germline V gene. The CDR3 loop spans 15 amino acids. This entry belongs to a study of T cell responses to AZD1222 COVID-19 vaccine. Study-wide results and caveats: Spike-specific TCR breadth and depth were elevated following two AZD1222 doses. The donors showed a predominance of white British ancestry and of females, with possible underestimation of clonal diversity.

Profiled with immunoSEQ multiplex PCR; TCRdb holds only in-frame clones, not every one. Counted here are 100,000 to 120,000 clones, about 85% occurring once; the ten biggest clones make up around 3.3%. This TCR was sampled from an adult in good health. The chain carries TRBV7-6 and TRBJ2-2, with 11 bases matching TRBD1. Source: peripheral blood, taken on day 0 of AZD1222 vaccination. The CDR3 is CASSRRTGGSGELFF. The CDR3, as DNA: TGTGCCAGCAGCCGCCGGACAGGGGGCTCCGGGGAGCTGTTTTTT.